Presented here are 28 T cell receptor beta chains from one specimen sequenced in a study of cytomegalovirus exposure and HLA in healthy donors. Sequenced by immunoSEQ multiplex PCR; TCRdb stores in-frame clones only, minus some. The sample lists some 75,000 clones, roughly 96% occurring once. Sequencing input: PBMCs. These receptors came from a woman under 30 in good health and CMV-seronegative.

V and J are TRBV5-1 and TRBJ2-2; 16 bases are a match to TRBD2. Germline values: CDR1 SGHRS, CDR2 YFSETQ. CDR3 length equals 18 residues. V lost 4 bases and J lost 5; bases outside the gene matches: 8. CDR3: CASSLGLAGGPLTGELFF. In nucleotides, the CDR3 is TGCGCCAGCAGCCTGGGACTAGCGGGAGGGCCTCTAACCGGGGAGCTGTTTTTT.

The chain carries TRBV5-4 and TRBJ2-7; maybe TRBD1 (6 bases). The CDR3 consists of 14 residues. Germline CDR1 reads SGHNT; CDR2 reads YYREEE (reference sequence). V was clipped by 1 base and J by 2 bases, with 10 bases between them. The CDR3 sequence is CASSLSAGAYEQYF. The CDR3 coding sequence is TGTGCCAGCAGCTTGTCCGCAGGGGCCTACGAGCAGTACTTC.

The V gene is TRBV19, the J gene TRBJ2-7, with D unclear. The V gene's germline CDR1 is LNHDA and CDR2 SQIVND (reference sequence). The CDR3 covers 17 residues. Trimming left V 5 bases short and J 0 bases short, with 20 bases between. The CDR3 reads CASSSSSGQRNSYEQYF. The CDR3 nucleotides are TGTGCCAGTAGTTCATCAAGTGGTCAGCGTAACTCCTACGAGCAGTACTTC.

The chain's CDR3 is CATSGGREKLFF. The CDR3 DNA reads as TGTGCCACCAGCGGGGGTCGAGAAAAACTGTTTTTT. The chain has TRBV25-1 and TRBJ1-4; TRBD1 might be the D (5 bases). CDR1 is MGHDK, CDR2 SYGVNS, per germline. CDR3 length: 12 amino acids. Trimming took off 10 bases at V and 8 bases at J, with 14 bases between the two ends.

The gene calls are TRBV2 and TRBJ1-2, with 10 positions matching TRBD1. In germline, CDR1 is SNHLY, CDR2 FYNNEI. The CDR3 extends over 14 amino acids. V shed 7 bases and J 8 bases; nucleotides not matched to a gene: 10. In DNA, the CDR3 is TGTGCCAGCATCAAGGAGACAGGGGGCCAGGGCTACACCTTC. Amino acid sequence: CASIKETGGQGYTF. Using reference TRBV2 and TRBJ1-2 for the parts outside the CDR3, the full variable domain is EPEVTQTPSHQVTQMGQEVILRCVPISNHLYFYWYRQILGQKVEFLVSFYNNEISEKSEIFDDQFSVERPDGSNFTLKIRSTKLEDSAMYFCASIKETGGQGYTFGSGTRLTVV.

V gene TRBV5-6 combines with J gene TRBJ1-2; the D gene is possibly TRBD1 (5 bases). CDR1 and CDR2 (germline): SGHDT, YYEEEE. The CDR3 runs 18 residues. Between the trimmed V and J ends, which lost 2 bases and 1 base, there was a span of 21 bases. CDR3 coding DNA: TGTGCCAGCAGCTTCGGCAGGGAAGAGAGGCTATTTAACTATGGCTACACCTTC. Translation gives CASSFGREERLFNYGYTF. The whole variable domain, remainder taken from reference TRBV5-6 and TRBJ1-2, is DAGVTQSPTHLIKTRGQQVTLRCSPKSGHDTVSWYQQALGQGPQFIFQYYEEEERQRGNFPDRFSGHQFPNYSSELNVNALLLGDSALYLCASSFGREERLFNYGYTFGSGTRLTVV.

This CDR3 is CASRGQWGEKLFF. In DNA, the CDR3 is TGTGCCAGTAGGGGACAGTGGGGCGAAAAACTGTTTTTT. The chain couples TRBV19 to TRBJ1-4; TRBD1 matches 7 bases. Germline values: CDR1 LNHDA, CDR2 SQIVND (reference sequence). Trimming removed 6 bases from V and 8 bases from J; junction bases left unmatched: 6. The CDR3 contains 13 residues.

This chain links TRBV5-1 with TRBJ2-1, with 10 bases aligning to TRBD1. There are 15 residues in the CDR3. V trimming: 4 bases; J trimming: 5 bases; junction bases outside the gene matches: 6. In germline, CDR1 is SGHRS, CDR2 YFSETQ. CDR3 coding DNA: TGCGCCAGCAGCATACCCGGGACAGGGGACAATGAGCAGTTCTTC. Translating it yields CASSIPGTGDNEQFF.

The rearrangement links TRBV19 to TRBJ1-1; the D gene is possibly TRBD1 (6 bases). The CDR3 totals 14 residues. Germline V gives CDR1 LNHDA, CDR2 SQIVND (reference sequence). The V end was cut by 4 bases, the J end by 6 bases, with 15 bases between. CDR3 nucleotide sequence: TGTGCCAGTAGTACGTCAGGGGTGGGTGCTGAAGCTTTCTTT. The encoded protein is CASSTSGVGAEAFF.

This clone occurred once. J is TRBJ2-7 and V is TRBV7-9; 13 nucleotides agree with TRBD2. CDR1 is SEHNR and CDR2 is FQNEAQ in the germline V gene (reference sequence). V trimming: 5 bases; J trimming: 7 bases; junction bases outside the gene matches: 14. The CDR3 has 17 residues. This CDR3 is CASSPQGGLAGVREQYF. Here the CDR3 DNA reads TGTGCCAGCAGCCCTCAAGGCGGACTAGCGGGAGTACGAGAGCAGTACTTC.

In DNA form, the CDR3 reads TGTGCCAGCAGTGGGAGCGATGGGGAGACCCAGTACTTC. This gives the protein CASSGSDGETQYF. The chain has TRBV6-1 and TRBJ2-5; D not certain. CDR3 length equals 13 residues. The germline CDR1 and CDR2 sequences are MNHNS and SASEGT. Trimming left V 4 bases short and J 5 bases short, with 11 bases between.

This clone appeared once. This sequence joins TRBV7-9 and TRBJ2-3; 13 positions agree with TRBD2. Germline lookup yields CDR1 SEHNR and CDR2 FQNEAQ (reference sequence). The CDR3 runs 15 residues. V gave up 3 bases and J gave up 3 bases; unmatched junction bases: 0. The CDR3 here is CASSLGLAGTDTQYF. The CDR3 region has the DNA TGTGCCAGCAGCTTGGGACTAGCGGGAACAGATACGCAGTATTTT.

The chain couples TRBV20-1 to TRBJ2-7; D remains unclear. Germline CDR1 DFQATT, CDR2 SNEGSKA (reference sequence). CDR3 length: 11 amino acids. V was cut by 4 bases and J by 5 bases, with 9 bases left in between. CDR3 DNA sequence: TGCAGTGCTACGGGTTCCCACGAGCAGTACTTC. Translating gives CSATGSHEQYF.

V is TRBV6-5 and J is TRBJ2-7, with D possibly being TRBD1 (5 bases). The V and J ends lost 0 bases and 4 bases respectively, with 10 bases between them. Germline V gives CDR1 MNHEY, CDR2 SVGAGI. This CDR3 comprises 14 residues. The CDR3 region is CASSYSQGIYEQYF. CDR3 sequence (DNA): TGTGCCAGCAGTTACTCCCAGGGAATATACGAGCAGTACTTC.

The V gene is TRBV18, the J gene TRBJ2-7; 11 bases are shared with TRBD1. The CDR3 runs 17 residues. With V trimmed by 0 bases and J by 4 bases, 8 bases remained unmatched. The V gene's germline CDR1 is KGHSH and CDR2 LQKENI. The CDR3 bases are TGTGCCAGCTCACCACCAATCGGACAGGGGGCGGCTTACGAGCAGTACTTC. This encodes CASSPPIGQGAAYEQYF.

The CDR3 protein is CASSAAGLISDTQYF. In nucleotides, the CDR3 is TGTGCCAGCAGTGCGGCGGGACTTATCTCAGATACGCAGTATTTT. The chain has TRBV25-1 and TRBJ2-3; D perhaps matches TRBD2 (6 bases). V gave up 4 bases and J gave up 4 bases, with 15 bases separating them. CDR3 size: 15 residues. Germline V CDR1 and CDR2: MGHDK, SYGVNS. The variable domain in full, with the rest retrieved from reference TRBV25-1 and TRBJ2-3, is EADIYQTPRYLVIGTGKKITLECSQTMGHDKMYWYQQDPGMELHLIHYSYGVNSTEKGDLSSESTVSRIRTEHFPLTLESARPSHTSQYLCASSAAGLISDTQYFGPGTRLTVL.

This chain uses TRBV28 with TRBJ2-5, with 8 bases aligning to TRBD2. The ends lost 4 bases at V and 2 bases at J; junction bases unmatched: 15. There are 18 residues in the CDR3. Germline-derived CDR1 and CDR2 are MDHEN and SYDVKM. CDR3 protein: CASSSYTFPIAGQETQYF. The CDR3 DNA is TGTGCCAGCAGTTCTTACACCTTTCCTATAGCGGGACAAGAGACCCAGTACTTC.

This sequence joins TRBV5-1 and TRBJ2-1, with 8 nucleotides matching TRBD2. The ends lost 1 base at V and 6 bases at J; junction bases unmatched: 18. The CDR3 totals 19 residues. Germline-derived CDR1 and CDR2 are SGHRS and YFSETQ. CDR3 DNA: TGCGCCAGCAGCTTGCCGCTCGGTACAACCCCCGGACTAGCCAATGAGCAGTTCTTC. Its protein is CASSLPLGTTPGLANEQFF. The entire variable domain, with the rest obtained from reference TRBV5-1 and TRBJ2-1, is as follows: KAGVTQTPRYLIKTRGQQVTLSCSPISGHRSVSWYQQTPGQGLQFLFEYFSETQRNKGNFPGRFSGRQFSNSRSEMNVSTLELGDSALYLCASSLPLGTTPGLANEQFFGPGTRLTVL.

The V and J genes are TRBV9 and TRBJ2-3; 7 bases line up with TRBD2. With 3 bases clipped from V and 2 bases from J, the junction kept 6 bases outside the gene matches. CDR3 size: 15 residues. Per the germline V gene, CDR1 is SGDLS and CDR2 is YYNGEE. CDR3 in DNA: TGTGCCAGCAGCGAAGGGCTAGCGGACACAGATACGCAGTATTTT. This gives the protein CASSEGLADTDTQYF.

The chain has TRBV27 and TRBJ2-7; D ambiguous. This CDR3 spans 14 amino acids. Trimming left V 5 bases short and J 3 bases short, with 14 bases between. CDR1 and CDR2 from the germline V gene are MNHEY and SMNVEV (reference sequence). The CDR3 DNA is TGTGCCAGCAGTCGATCCGCGTCCCACTACGAGCAGTACTTC. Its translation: CASSRSASHYEQYF.

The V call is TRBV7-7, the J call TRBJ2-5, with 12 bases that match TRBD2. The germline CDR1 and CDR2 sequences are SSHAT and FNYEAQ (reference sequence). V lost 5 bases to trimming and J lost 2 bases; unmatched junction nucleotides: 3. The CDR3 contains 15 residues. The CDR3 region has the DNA TGTGCCAGCAGCCGAGGACTAGCGGGACAAGAGACCCAGTACTTC. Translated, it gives CASSRGLAGQETQYF.

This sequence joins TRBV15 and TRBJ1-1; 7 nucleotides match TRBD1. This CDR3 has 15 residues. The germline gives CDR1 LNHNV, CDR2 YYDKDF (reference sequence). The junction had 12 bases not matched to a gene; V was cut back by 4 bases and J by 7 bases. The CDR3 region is CATSTLTGRTGEAFF. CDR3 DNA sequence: TGTGCCACCAGCACCCTAACGGGACGGACAGGTGAAGCTTTCTTT.

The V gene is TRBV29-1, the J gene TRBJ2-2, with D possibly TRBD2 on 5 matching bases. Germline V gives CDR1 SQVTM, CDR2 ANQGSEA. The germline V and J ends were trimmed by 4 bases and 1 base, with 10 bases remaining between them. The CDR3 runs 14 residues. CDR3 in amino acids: CSVVPLGNTGELFF. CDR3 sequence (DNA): TGCAGCGTTGTCCCACTAGGGAACACCGGGGAGCTGTTTTTT.

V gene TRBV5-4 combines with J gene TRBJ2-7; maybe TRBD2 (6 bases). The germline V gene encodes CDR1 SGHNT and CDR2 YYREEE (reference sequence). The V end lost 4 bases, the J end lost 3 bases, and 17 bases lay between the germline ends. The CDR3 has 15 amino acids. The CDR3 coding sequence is TGTGCCAGCAGCGGGACTCTAGCGTGGGGCTACGAGCAGTACTTC. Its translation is CASSGTLAWGYEQYF.

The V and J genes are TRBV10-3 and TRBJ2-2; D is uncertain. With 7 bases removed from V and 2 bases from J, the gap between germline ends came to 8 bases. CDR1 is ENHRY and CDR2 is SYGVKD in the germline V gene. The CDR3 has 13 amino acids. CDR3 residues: CAIKTGNTGELFF. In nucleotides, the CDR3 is TGTGCCATCAAGACTGGAAACACCGGGGAGCTGTTTTTT.

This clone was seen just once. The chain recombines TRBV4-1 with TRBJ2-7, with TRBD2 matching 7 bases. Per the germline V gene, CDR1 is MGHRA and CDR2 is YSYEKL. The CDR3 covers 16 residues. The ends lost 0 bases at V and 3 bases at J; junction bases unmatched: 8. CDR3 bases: TGCGCCAGCAGCCAAGATCTCGCTAGCGGTATCTACGAGCAGTACTTC. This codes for CASSQDLASGIYEQYF.

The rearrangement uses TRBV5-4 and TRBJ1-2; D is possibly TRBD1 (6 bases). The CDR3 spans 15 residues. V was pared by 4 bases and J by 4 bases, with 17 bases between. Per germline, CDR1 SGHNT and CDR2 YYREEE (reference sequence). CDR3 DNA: TGTGCCAGCAGCCCTGACGGGGTGGGGGCCTATGGCTACACCTTC. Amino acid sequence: CASSPDGVGAYGYTF.

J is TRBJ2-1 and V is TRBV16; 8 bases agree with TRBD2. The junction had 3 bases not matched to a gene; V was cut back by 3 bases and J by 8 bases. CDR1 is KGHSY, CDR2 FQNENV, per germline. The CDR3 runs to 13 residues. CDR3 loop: CASSHPAGDEQFF. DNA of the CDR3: TGTGCCAGCAGCCATCCAGCGGGAGATGAGCAGTTCTTC.